The entry that follows covers one TCR beta chain sequence. The antigen remains undetermined. The sample originates from a study of circulating and synovial CD4+ cells in juvenile arthritis. Findings of the study overall: Bulk blood CD4 repertoires were more diverse than these. Measured synovium overlap likely understates the true shared repertoire.

The V gene's germline CDR1 is GTSNPN and CDR2 SVGIG (reference sequence). The CDR3 extends over 16 amino acids. The V gene end was trimmed by 2 bases and the J gene end by 5 bases; junction bases not matched to a gene: 11. Samples derive from patients with active juvenile idiopathic arthritis. Here immunoSEQ multiplex PCR was the method, and the copy in TCRdb shows in-frame clones only, minus some. This repertoire shows tens of thousands of clones, 90% to 95% found once; its top ten account for about 0.61%. What was sequenced was CD4+ T cells from blood. The clonotype was recovered from a human donor with juvenile idiopathic arthritis. V is TRBV30 and J is TRBJ2-5; 10 bases match TRBD2. Here the CDR3 DNA reads TGTGCCTGGAGTACCGTGACAGCGGGGGGGCGGGAGACCCAGTACTTC. Protein product: CAWSTVTAGGRETQYF.